This entry features one T cell receptor beta chain sequence. Antigen specificity is unknown. This sample is part of a study of cytomegalovirus exposure and HLA in healthy donors. Study-wide findings and caveats: Rare sequences made up most TCRs, while some public TCRs were found in many donors. What a later analysis showed was that several of the most significant clusters appeared linked to common viral pathogens.

Every donor was a healthy person donating bone marrow. 60 Vbeta and 13 Jbeta primers were used in PCR. Generated by immunoSEQ multiplex PCR, the TCRdb table keeps only in-frame clones and is missing some. Here the sample spans tens of thousands of clones, approximately 88% being singletons. The TCR originated in a man aged 30 to 45 in good health and CMV-seropositive. The source material was PBMCs.

As DNA, the CDR3 is TGTGCCAGTACCGCACTAGACGGGGCAGATACGCAGTATTTT. Its protein product is CASTALDGADTQYF. The chain couples TRBV19 to TRBJ2-3, with a possible D match to TRBD2 (5 bases). The V end was cut by 7 bases, the J end by 4 bases, with 15 bases between. The length of the CDR3 is 14 residues. Germline loops: CDR1 LNHDA, CDR2 SQIVND (reference sequence).